The rows below give T cell receptor beta chains drawn from one sample of a study of blood T cell repertoires in COVID-19. Profiled with immunoSEQ multiplex PCR; TCRdb holds only in-frame clones, not every one. In the table there are about 240,000 clones, roughly 85% of which are singletons. Material for sequencing was peripheral blood. These receptors were collected from a middle-aged man with COVID-19, enrolled during active disease. CDR3s include the opening cysteine and the closing phenylalanine or tryptophan. The D gene is left open where the match is weak. Size is omitted from some rows. Given values are once, few, many or a class for expanded clones.

clone size | J gene | D gene | V gene | CDR3 DNA | CDR3 protein
- | TRBJ2-3 | - | TRBV10-3 | TGTGCCACGACAGGACTTACAGATACGCAGTATTTT | CATTGLTDTQYF
- | TRBJ1-5 | TRBD1 | TRBV9 | TGTGCCAGCAGCCCTGGGACAGGGGGCGCGGGACAGCCCCAGCATTTT | CASSPGTGGAGQPQHF
- | TRBJ2-7 | TRBD2 | TRBV4-1 | TGCGCCAGCAGCTCAGATTCCCCACTAGCGGGGGACTACGAGCAGTACTTC | CASSSDSPLAGDYEQYF
- | TRBJ2-5 | - | TRBV7-2 | TGTGCCAGCAGCGTACCAGGGGGGGAGACCCAGTACTTC | CASSVPGGETQYF
- | TRBJ2-7 | TRBD1 | TRBV7-9 | TGTGCCAGCAGTGGGACAGGGGACGAGCAGTACTTC | CASSGTGDEQYF
- | TRBJ2-2 | - | TRBV7-3 | TGTGCCAGCAGCCCAGGAGGGCGGGGAGGCACCGGGGAGCTGTTTTTT | CASSPGGRGGTGELFF
- | TRBJ2-6 | TRBD1 | TRBV4-2 | TGTGCCAGCAGCCAAGACGTTTATGTGGACGGGACAGGCTTCCCCTCTGGGGCCAACGTCCTGACTTTC | CASSQDVYVDGTGFPSGANVLTF
- | TRBJ2-3 | - | TRBV27 | TGTGCCAGCATGAGGGGGGGGCCCACAGATACGCAGTATTTT | CASMRGGPTDTQYF
- | TRBJ2-5 | - | TRBV10-2 | TGCGCCAGCAGTGAGAGTAGCGGCCCCCACCAAGAGACCCAGTACTTC | CASSESSGPHQETQYF
- | TRBJ1-1 | TRBD1 | TRBV27 | TGTGCCGTTCCGGGACAGGGCACTGAAGCTTTCTTT | CAVPGQGTEAFF
- | TRBJ1-2 | TRBD1 | TRBV7-9 | TGTGCCAGCAGCCCCAGGGACAGGGGCGACGGCTACACCTTC | CASSPRDRGDGYTF
few | TRBJ1-2 | TRBD1 | TRBV11-2 | TGTGCCAGCAGCTCCCGGGACAGGGGGTTTGGCTACACCTTC | CASSSRDRGFGYTF
- | TRBJ1-6 | - | TRBV3-1/TRBV3-2 | TGTGCCAGCAGCCATCGAGCGATCTATAATTCACCCCTCCACTTT | CASSHRAIYNSPLHF
- | TRBJ2-7 | TRBD2 | TRBV3-1/TRBV3-2 | TGTGCCAGCAGCCACCCGACTACTAGCGGGGGGGCCTACGAGCAGTACTTC | CASSHPTTSGGAYEQYF
- | TRBJ2-1 | TRBD1 | TRBV7-9 | TGTGCCAGCAGCCCCCCGGGACAGGGGGCTTCCAATGAGCAGTTCTTC | CASSPPGQGASNEQFF
- | TRBJ1-1 | - | TRBV18 | TGTGCCAGCTCGCGAGAAGACAGTCGCGCTTTCTTT | CASSREDSRAFF
- | TRBJ2-1 | - | TRBV4-2 | TGTGCCAGCAGCCAAGACGAGGGAAATGAGCAGTTCTTC | CASSQDEGNEQFF
- | TRBJ1-1 | - | TRBV6-5 | TGTGCCAGCAGTCCACGGGGGAACACTGAAGCTTTCTTT | CASSPRGNTEAFF
- | TRBJ2-7 | TRBD2 | TRBV7-2 | TGTGCCAGCAGTGGGGAGGGTTACGAGCAGTACTTC | CASSGEGYEQYF
- | TRBJ2-1 | - | TRBV11-3 | TGTGCCAGCAGCCTAGGGGGGGGCGGCGCCTACAATGAGCAGTTCTTC | CASSLGGGGAYNEQFF
- | TRBJ1-5 | TRBD1 | TRBV18 | TGTGCCAGCTCACCGGGACAGGACCTCCCGCCCCAGCATTTT | CASSPGQDLPPQHF
- | TRBJ2-2 | - | TRBV5-1 | TGCGCCAGCAGTCAACCTATGTCGAACACCGGGGAGCTGTTTTTT | CASSQPMSNTGELFF
- | TRBJ2-7 | TRBD1 | TRBV3-1/TRBV3-2 | TGTGCCAGCAGCCAACTAGCAAGGACAGGGAACTACGAGCAGTACTTC | CASSQLARTGNYEQYF
- | TRBJ1-6 | TRBD1 | TRBV2 | TGTGCCAGCATTGCGACAGGGAATGGTTCACCCCTCCACTTT | CASIATGNGSPLHF